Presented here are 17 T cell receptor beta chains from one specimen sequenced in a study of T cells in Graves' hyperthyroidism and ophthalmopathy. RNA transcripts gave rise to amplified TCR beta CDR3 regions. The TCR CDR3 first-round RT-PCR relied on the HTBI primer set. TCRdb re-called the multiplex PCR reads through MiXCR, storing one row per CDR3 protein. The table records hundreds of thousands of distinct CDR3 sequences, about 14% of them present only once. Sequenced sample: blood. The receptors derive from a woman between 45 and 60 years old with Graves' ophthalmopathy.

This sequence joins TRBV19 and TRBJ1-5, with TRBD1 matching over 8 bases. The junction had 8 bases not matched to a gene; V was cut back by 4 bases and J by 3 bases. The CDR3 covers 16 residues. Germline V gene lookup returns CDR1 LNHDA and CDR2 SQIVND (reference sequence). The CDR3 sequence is CASSKNSGQDNQPQHF. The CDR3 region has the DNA TGTGCCAGTAGTAAGAATTCGGGACAGGACAATCAGCCCCAGCATTTT.

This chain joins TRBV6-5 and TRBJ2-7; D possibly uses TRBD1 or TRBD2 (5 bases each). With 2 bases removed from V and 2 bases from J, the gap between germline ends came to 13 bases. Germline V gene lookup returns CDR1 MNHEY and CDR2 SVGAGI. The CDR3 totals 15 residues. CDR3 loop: CASSYAGTEPYEQYF. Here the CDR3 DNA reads TGTGCCAGCAGTTACGCCGGGACGGAGCCCTACGAGCAGTACTTC.

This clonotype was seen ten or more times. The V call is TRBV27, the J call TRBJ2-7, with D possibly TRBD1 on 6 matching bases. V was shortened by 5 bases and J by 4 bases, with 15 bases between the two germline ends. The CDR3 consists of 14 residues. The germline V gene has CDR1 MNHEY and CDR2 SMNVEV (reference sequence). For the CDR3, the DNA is TGTGCCAGCAGTCGTATACAGGGATGGTACGAGCAGTACTTC. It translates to CASSRIQGWYEQYF.

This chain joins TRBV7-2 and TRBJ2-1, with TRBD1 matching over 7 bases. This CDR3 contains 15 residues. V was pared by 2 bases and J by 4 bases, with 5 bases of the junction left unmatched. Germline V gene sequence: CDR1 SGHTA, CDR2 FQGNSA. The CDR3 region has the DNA TGTGCCAGCAGCTTATTGGGACAGATATACAATGAGCAGTTCTTC. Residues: CASSLLGQIYNEQFF.

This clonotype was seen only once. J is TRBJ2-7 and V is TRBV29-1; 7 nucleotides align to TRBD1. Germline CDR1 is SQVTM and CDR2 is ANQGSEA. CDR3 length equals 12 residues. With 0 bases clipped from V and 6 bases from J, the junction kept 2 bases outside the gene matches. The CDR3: CSVEDGTAEQYF. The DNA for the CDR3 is TGCAGCGTTGAAGATGGGACAGCCGAGCAGTACTTC.

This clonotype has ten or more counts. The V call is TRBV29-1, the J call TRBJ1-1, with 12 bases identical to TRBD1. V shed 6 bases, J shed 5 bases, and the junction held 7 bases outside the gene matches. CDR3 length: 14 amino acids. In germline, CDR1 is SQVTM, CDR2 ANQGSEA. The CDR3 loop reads CSVPGQGAFTEAFF. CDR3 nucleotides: TGCAGCGTCCCGGGACAGGGGGCATTTACTGAAGCTTTCTTT. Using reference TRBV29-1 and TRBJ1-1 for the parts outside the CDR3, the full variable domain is SAVISQKPSRDICQRGTSLTIQCQVDSQVTMMFWYRQQPGQSLTLIATANQGSEATYESGFVIDKFPISRPNLTFSTLTVSNMSPEDSSIYLCSVPGQGAFTEAFFGQGTRLTVV.

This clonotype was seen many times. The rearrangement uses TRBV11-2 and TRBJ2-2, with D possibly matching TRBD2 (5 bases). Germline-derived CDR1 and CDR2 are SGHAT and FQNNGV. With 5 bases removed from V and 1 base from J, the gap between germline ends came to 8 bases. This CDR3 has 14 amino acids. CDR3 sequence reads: CASSAGVNTGELFF. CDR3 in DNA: TGTGCCAGCAGCGCCGGGGTGAACACCGGGGAGCTGTTTTTT. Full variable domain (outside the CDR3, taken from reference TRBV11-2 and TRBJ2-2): EAGVAQSPRYKIIEKRQSVAFWCNPISGHATLYWYQQILGQGPKLLIQFQNNGVVDDSQLPKDRFSAERLKGVDSTLKIQPAKLEDSAVYLCASSAGVNTGELFFGEGSRLTVL.

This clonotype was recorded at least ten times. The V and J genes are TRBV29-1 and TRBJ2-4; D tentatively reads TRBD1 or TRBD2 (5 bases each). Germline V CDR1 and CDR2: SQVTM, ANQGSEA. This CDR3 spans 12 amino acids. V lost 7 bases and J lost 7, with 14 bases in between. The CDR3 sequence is CSAGTGNNIQYF. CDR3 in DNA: TGCAGCGCCGGGACGGGGAACAACATTCAGTACTTC.

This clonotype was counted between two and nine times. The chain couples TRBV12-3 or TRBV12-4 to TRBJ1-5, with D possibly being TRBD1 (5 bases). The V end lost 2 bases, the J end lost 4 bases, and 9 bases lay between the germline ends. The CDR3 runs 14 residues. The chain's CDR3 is CASSLWGKNQPQHF. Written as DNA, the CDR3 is TGTGCCAGCAGTTTATGGGGGAAGAATCAGCCCCAGCATTTT.

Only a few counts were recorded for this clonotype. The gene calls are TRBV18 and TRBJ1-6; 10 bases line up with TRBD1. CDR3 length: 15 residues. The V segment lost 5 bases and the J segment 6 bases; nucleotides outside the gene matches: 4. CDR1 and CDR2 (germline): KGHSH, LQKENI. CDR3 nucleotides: TGTGCCAGCTCAGGCGGGGACAGGGGTAATTCACCCCTCCACTTT. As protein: CASSGGDRGNSPLHF.

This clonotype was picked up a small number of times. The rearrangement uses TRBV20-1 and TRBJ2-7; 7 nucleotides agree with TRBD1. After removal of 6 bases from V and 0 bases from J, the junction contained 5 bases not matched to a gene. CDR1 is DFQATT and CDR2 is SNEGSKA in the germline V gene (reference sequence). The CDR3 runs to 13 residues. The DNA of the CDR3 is TGCAGTGCAACCGGGACAGCCTCCTACGAGCAGTACTTC. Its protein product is CSATGTASYEQYF.

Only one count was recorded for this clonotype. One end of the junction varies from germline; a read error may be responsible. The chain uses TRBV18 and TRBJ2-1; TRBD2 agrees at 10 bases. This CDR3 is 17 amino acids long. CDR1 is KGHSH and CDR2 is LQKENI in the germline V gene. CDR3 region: CASSPLAGGITYTEQFF. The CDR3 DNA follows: TGTGCCAGCTCACCACTAGCGGGAGGAATCACCTACACTGAGCAGTTCTTC.

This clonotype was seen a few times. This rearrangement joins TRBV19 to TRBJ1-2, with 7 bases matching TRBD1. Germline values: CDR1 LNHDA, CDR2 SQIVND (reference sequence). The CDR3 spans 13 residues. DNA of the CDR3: TGTGCTTCTCGCCCGGGACAGCTCGGCGGCTACACCTTC. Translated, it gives CASRPGQLGGYTF.

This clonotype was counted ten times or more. The CDR3 is CASSQISPGLLTDTQYF. As DNA, the CDR3 is TGTGCCAGCAGCCAAATCTCACCGGGACTTCTCACAGATACGCAGTATTTT. The rearrangement joins TRBV14 to TRBJ2-3, with TRBD2 as a possible D gene (6 bases). Looked up from germline, CDR1 is SGHDN and CDR2 is FVKESK. V was cut by 2 bases and J by 2 bases, with 17 bases left in between. This CDR3 has 17 residues.

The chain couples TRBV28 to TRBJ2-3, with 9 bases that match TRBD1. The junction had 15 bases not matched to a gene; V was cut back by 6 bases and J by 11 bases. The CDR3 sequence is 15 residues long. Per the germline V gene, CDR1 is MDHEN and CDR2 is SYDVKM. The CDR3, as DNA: TGTGCCAGCAGGGATCCCGGGACAGGGTGGGATCAGCAGTATTTT. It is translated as CASRDPGTGWDQQYF.

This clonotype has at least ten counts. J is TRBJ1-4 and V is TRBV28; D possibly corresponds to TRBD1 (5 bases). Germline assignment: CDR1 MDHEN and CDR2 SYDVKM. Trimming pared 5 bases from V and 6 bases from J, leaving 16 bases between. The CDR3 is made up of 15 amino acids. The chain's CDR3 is CASSPPKGPYEKLFF. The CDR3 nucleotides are TGTGCCAGCAGTCCCCCAAAGGGACCATATGAAAAACTGTTTTTT.

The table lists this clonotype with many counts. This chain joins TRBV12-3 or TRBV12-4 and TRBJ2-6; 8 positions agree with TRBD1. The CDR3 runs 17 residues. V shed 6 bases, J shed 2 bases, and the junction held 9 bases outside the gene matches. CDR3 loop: CASRRTGPRTGANVLTF. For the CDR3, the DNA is TGTGCCAGCAGGAGGACAGGGCCTAGGACTGGGGCCAACGTCCTGACTTTC.